This T cell receptor (beta chain) was recovered during a study of cytomegalovirus exposure and HLA in healthy donors. Overall study context: Previous work identified roughly 120 million unique TCR beta sequences from around 200 million T cells.

As for this clone: Its target is unknown.

The primer mix had 60 Vbeta and 13 Jbeta primers. Data came from immunoSEQ multiplex PCR; TCRdb stores just in-frame clones and leaves some out. The sample has fewer than 200,000 clones, under 75% seen once; the top ten hold roughly 6.6%. The study, taken as a whole, reports: The classifier reportedly diagnosed cytomegalovirus status with high specificity and sensitivity.

The CDR3 runs to 14 residues. Germline V lookup: CDR1 SGHNT, CDR2 YYREEE (reference sequence). With 4 bases clipped from V and 4 bases from J, the junction kept 7 bases outside the gene matches. Sequencing used PBMCs. The source of this sequence is a man between 35 and 55 years old in good health and CMV-seropositive. The chain has TRBV5-4 and TRBJ1-1; 7 bases agree with TRBD1. The CDR3 reads CASSPGGEGTEAFF. CDR3 coding DNA: TGTGCCAGCAGCCCAGGGGGTGAGGGCACTGAAGCTTTCTTT.